These 9 T cell receptor beta chains came from one sample sequenced in a study of OX40 agonist ivuxolimab in advanced cancers. Measured with immunoSEQ multiplex PCR; TCRdb has only the in-frame clones, and not every one. The table shows 50,000 to 65,000 clones, with 87% occurring only once. The sequences come from CD4+ or CD8+ T cells sorted from blood, collected in a trial of the OX40 agonist ivuxolimab. Receptor source: an adult with an advanced solid tumor such as melanoma, head and neck, liver or kidney cancer.

As regards this clone: The same CDR3 also results from other DNA sequences found in this sample. The chain combines TRBV5-1 with TRBJ2-3; TRBD1 might be the D (8 bases). The CDR3 consists of 15 residues. Between the trimmed V and J ends, which lost 2 bases and 3 bases, there was a span of 13 bases. The germline gives CDR1 SGHRS, CDR2 YFSETQ. The DNA for the CDR3 is TGCGCCAGCAGCTTACAGGGGGGGTCGACAGATACGCAGTATTTT. It codes for CASSLQGGSTDTQYF.

This chain uses TRBV15 with TRBJ1-2, with TRBD1 matching 7 bases. J gave up 0 bases and V 0 bases, and 1 base lay outside the gene matches. CDR1 is LNHNV and CDR2 is YYDKDF in the germline V gene (reference sequence). The CDR3 sequence is 15 residues long. As DNA, the CDR3 is TGTGCCACCAGCAGAGACAGGGGGACTAACTATGGCTACACCTTC. Translated: CATSRDRGTNYGYTF.

This clone has more than one count but fewer than ten. This chain uses TRBV28 with TRBJ1-1; 11 bases line up with TRBD1. V was pared by 3 bases and J by 4 bases, with 10 bases of the junction left unmatched. This CDR3 contains 17 residues. Germline V lookup: CDR1 MDHEN, CDR2 SYDVKM. CDR3: CASSFWTGGRSGTEAFF. The CDR3 coding sequence is TGTGCCAGCAGTTTTTGGACAGGGGGCAGGTCCGGCACTGAAGCTTTCTTT.

The chain combines TRBV7-8 with TRBJ2-2; D is ambiguous. The germline V gene encodes CDR1 SGHVS and CDR2 FQNEAQ. This CDR3 comprises 14 residues. Trimming took off 2 bases at V and 4 bases at J, with 8 bases between the two ends. For the CDR3, the DNA is TGTGCCAGCAGCTTATGGGGATTCACCGGGGAGCTGTTTTTT. Encoded protein: CASSLWGFTGELFF.

The chain combines TRBV2 with TRBJ1-1, with D possibly being TRBD1 (5 bases). The CDR3 extends over 13 amino acids. CDR1 and CDR2 from the germline V gene are SNHLY and FYNNEI. Deletions cut 3 bases from V and 4 bases from J, with 9 bases between. The CDR3 loop is CASSEGVGTEAFF. CDR3 nucleotide sequence: TGTGCCAGCAGTGAGGGGGTTGGCACTGAAGCTTTCTTT.

V usage is TRBV5-1 and J usage is TRBJ1-4, with 9 bases matching TRBD1. CDR3 length: 16 amino acids. V lost 2 bases, J lost 4 bases, and 6 bases stayed unmatched. The germline CDR1 and CDR2 sequences are SGHRS and YFSETQ. CDR3 sequence (DNA): TGCGCCAGCAGCTTAGGACAGGGGTATGGTAATGAAAAACTGTTTTTT. As protein: CASSLGQGYGNEKLFF.

This rearrangement joins TRBV9 to TRBJ1-3; 7 nucleotides line up with TRBD1. Trimming at V came to 4 bases and at J to 4 bases, leaving 8 bases not matched to a gene. The CDR3 runs 15 residues. Per the germline V gene, CDR1 is SGDLS and CDR2 is YYNGEE. CDR3 loop: CASSRTDRAGNTIYF. The CDR3, as DNA: TGTGCCAGCAGCCGAACCGACAGGGCCGGAAACACCATATATTTT.

The chain is built from TRBV14 and TRBJ1-4; D gene uncertain. CDR3 length equals 15 residues. V lost 4 bases and J lost 8, with 17 bases in between. Per germline, CDR1 SGHDN and CDR2 FVKESK. CDR3: CASSRVLGPAEKLFF. The CDR3 DNA reads as TGTGCCAGCAGCCGGGTTCTAGGCCCGGCCGAAAAACTGTTTTTT.

The CDR3 coding sequence is TGCGCCAGCAGCCAAGGGACAGGACCTCAAGAGACCCAGTACTTC. It specifies CASSQGTGPQETQYF. The chain uses TRBV5-1 and TRBJ2-5; 8 positions agree with TRBD1. There are 15 residues in the CDR3. The V gene's germline CDR1 is SGHRS and CDR2 YFSETQ. V dropped 4 bases and J dropped 2; count of bases not matched to a gene: 7.